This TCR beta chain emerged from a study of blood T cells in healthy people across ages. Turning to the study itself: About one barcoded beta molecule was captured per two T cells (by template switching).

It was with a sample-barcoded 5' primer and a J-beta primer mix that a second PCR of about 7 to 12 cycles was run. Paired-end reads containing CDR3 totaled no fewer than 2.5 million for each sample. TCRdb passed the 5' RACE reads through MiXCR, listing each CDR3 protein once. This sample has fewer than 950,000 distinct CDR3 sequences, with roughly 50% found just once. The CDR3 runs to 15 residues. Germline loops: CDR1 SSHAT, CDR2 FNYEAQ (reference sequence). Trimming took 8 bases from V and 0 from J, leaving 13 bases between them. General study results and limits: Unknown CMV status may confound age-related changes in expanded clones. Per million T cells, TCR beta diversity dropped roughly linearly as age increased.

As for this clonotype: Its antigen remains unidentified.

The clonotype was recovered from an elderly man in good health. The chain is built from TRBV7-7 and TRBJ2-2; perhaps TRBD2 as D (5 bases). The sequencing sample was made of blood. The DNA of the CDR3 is TGTGCCAGCGGGGTGAGCGGATCGAACACCGGGGAGCTGTTTTTT. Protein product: CASGVSGSNTGELFF. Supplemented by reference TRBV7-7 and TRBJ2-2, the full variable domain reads GAGVSQSPRYKVTKRGQDVTLRCDPISSHATLYWYQQALGQGPEFLTYFNYEAQPDKSGLPSDRFSAERPEGSISTLTIQRTEQRDSAMYRCASGVSGSNTGELFFGEGSRLTVL.